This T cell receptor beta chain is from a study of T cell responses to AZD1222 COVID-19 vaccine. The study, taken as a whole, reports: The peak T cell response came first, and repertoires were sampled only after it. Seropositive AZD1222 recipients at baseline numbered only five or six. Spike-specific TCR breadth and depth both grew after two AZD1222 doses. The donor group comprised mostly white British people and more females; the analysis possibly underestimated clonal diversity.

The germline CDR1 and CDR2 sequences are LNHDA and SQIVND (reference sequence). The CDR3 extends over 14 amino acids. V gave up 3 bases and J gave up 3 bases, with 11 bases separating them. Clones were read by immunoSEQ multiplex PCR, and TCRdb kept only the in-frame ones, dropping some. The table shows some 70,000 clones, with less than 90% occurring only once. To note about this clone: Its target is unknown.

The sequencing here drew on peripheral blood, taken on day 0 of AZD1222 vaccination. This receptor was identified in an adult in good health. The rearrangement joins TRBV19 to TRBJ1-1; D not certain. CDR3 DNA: TGTGCCAGTAGTATCGACACCTGGTACACTGAAGCTTTCTTT. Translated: CASSIDTWYTEAFF. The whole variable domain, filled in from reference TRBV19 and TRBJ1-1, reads DGGITQSPKYLFRKEGQNVTLSCEQNLNHDAMYWYRQDPGQGLRLIYYSQIVNDFQKGDIAEGYSVSREKKESFPLTVTSAQKNPTAFYLCASSIDTWYTEAFFGQGTRLTVV.